The 22 T cell receptor beta chains reported below all come from one sample, sequenced in a study of shared clonotypes between healthy human individuals. TCRdb's copy holds only in-frame clones and misses some; the assay was immunoSEQ multiplex PCR. Of hundreds of thousands of clones listed, 90% to 96% are singletons. Sequences were obtained from naive CD4+ T cells sorted from blood. The subset: CD45RA+ positively selected. These receptors originate from a woman in her thirties in good health.

The CDR3 coding sequence is TGTGCCAGCAGCGCTATCAGGGGGATTTTATCAACTAATGAAAAACTGTTTTTT. Protein: CASSAIRGILSTNEKLFF. The J gene is TRBJ1-4, the V gene TRBV11-2; TRBD1 matches 7 bases. From germline, CDR1 is SGHAT and CDR2 FQNNGV. The J segment lost 0 bases and the V segment lost 5 bases, leaving 12 bases of the junction unmatched. This CDR3 has 18 amino acids.

The table lists this clone with a count of one. The chain has TRBV18 and TRBJ1-1, with D possibly matching TRBD1 (5 bases). This CDR3 contains 15 residues. Germline V lookup: CDR1 KGHSH, CDR2 LQKENI. V lost 4 bases and J lost 5, with 17 bases in between. This CDR3 reads CASSQGPREGTEAFF. The CDR3 DNA reads TGTGCCAGCTCACAAGGGCCCAGGGAGGGTACTGAAGCTTTCTTT. The full variable domain, with the rest looked up from reference TRBV18 and TRBJ1-1, is NAGVMQNPRHLVRRRGQEARLRCSPMKGHSHVYWYRQLPEEGLKFMVYLQKENIIDESGMPKERFSAEFPKEGPSILRIQQVVRGDSAAYFCASSQGPREGTEAFFGQGTRLTVV.

The CDR3 here is CASSGRAGTEAFF. CDR3 sequence (DNA): TGTGCCAGCTCAGGGCGCGCGGGCACTGAAGCTTTCTTT. This chain connects TRBV7-2 to TRBJ1-1, with a possible D match to TRBD1 (5 bases). Between the trimmed V and J ends, which lost 8 bases and 4 bases, there was a span of 14 bases. The V gene's germline CDR1 is SGHTA and CDR2 FQGNSA. The CDR3 extends over 13 amino acids.

The chain is built from TRBV5-1 and TRBJ2-1; 7 bases line up with TRBD1. V shed 0 bases, J shed 6 bases, and the junction held 9 bases outside the gene matches. The CDR3 has 16 amino acids. Germline V CDR1 and CDR2: SGHRS, YFSETQ. DNA for the CDR3: TGCGCCAGCAGCTTGGGTCGGGACAGAATCTTCAATGAGCAGTTCTTC. Translated, it gives CASSLGRDRIFNEQFF. Complete variable domain (other parts from reference TRBV5-1 and TRBJ2-1): KAGVTQTPRYLIKTRGQQVTLSCSPISGHRSVSWYQQTPGQGLQFLFEYFSETQRNKGNFPGRFSGRQFSNSRSEMNVSTLELGDSALYLCASSLGRDRIFNEQFFGPGTRLTVL.

This clone was seen only once. CDR3: CASSAGKNYEQYF. CDR3 DNA: TGTGCCAGCAGCGCCGGGAAGAACTACGAGCAGTACTTC. J is TRBJ2-7 and V is TRBV12-1; the D call of TRBD2 is as the table states it, not checked on the DNA. TRBV12-1 is marked as a pseudogene. CDR3 length equals 13 residues.

The chain uses TRBV29-1 and TRBJ1-6; tentatively, D is TRBD1 (6 bases). The CDR3 covers 16 residues. Deletions cut 4 bases from V and 9 bases from J, with 22 bases between. Germline V gives CDR1 SQVTM, CDR2 ANQGSEA. The CDR3 coding sequence is TGCAGCGTTGGGGGAAGCGGGGGGCTACCCAGTTCACCCCTCCACTTT. Its translation is CSVGGSGGLPSSPLHF. The entire variable domain, with the rest obtained from reference TRBV29-1 and TRBJ1-6, is as follows: SAVISQKPSRDICQRGTSLTIQCQVDSQVTMMFWYRQQPGQSLTLIATANQGSEATYESGFVIDKFPISRPNLTFSTLTVSNMSPEDSSIYLCSVGGSGGLPSSPLHFGNGTRLTVT.

The rearrangement links TRBV27 to TRBJ1-3; no clear D. The CDR3 is made up of 17 amino acids. CDR1 is MNHEY and CDR2 is SMNVEV in the germline V gene (reference sequence). The V end lost 0 bases, the J end lost 3 bases, and 15 bases lay between the germline ends. The CDR3 loop is CASSLSKLSAVGNTIYF. The CDR3, as DNA: TGTGCCAGCAGTTTATCGAAACTGTCGGCAGTTGGAAACACCATATATTTT.

The genes are TRBV30 and TRBJ2-5; 8 bases map to TRBD2. CDR1 and CDR2 from the germline V gene are GTSNPN and SVGIG (reference sequence). The CDR3 length is 14 residues. V dropped 1 base and J dropped 3; count of bases not matched to a gene: 4. In nucleotides, the CDR3 is TGTGCCTGGAGTGGCGGGGGGAAGGAAGAGACCCAGTACTTC. This translates into CAWSGGGKEETQYF.

The chain carries TRBV7-2 and TRBJ2-7; weak D call: TRBD2 (6 bases). CDR1 and CDR2 (germline): SGHTA, FQGNSA. The CDR3 has 12 amino acids. V was pared by 5 bases and J by 6 bases, with 11 bases between. The CDR3 nucleotides are TGTGCCAGCAGCCGACTAGGTTTCGAGCAGTACTTC. This codes for CASSRLGFEQYF.

This chain links TRBV2 with TRBJ2-1; TRBD2 matches 7 bases. V was clipped by 3 bases and J by 4 bases; unmatched bases: 6. The CDR3 runs 15 residues. Per the germline V gene, CDR1 is SNHLY and CDR2 is FYNNEI. The CDR3 region is CASSDVAGLYNEQFF. DNA of the CDR3: TGTGCCAGCAGTGATGTAGCGGGCCTATACAATGAGCAGTTCTTC. Looking up the rest from reference TRBV2 and TRBJ2-1 gives the full variable domain: EPEVTQTPSHQVTQMGQEVILRCVPISNHLYFYWYRQILGQKVEFLVSFYNNEISEKSEIFDDQFSVERPDGSNFTLKIRSTKLEDSAMYFCASSDVAGLYNEQFFGPGTRLTVL.

This rearrangement joins TRBV2 to TRBJ2-1, with a tentative D call TRBD2 (6 bases). The CDR3 extends over 15 amino acids. V was clipped by 6 bases and J by 8 bases, with 20 bases between them. The germline V gene encodes CDR1 SNHLY and CDR2 FYNNEI. The CDR3 region is CASSPRRILADEQFF. The CDR3 bases are TGTGCCAGCAGCCCCCGTCGGATCTTAGCGGATGAGCAGTTCTTC.

The chain combines TRBV6-4 with TRBJ2-7; D not certain. V shed 3 bases and J shed 0 bases, with 9 bases lying between them. Germline loops: CDR1 MRHNA, CDR2 SNTAGT. The CDR3 spans 14 residues. The CDR3 loop reads CASSEEPSSYEQYF. DNA of the CDR3: TGTGCCAGCAGTGAAGAGCCTTCCTCCTACGAGCAGTACTTC.

J is TRBJ1-2 and V is TRBV4-1, with 8 bases aligning to TRBD1. Looked up from germline, CDR1 is MGHRA and CDR2 is YSYEKL. V shed 1 base, J shed 4 bases, and the junction held 11 bases outside the gene matches. The CDR3 extends over 17 amino acids. For the CDR3, the DNA is TGCGCCAGCAGCCAAGCCGCCGGGACAGGACTCCCCTATGGCTACACCTTC. Residues: CASSQAAGTGLPYGYTF.

Concerning this clone: At one of its ends the junction is not consistent with the germline gene, which may arise from a read error. The chain has TRBV30 and TRBJ1-2, with 8 bases aligning to TRBD1. The CDR3 length is 12 residues. CDR1 and CDR2 from the germline V gene are GTSNPN and SVGIG (reference sequence). The CDR3 here is CAWTVIGTGVIF. Here the CDR3 DNA reads TGTGCCTGGACGGTCATTGGGACAGGAGTGATCTTC.

J is TRBJ2-3 and V is TRBV6-5; D is perhaps TRBD2 (6 bases). CDR1 is MNHEY and CDR2 is SVGAGI in the germline V gene. The CDR3 consists of 15 residues. V was cut by 5 bases and J by 3 bases, with 15 bases left in between. The CDR3 protein is CASSAPGSGTDTQYF. CDR3 coding DNA: TGTGCCAGCAGTGCCCCCGGGAGTGGGACAGATACGCAGTATTTT.

V is TRBV28 and J is TRBJ2-7; TRBD2 aligns across 8 bases. The ends lost 5 bases at V and 4 bases at J; junction bases unmatched: 16. Germline CDR1 is MDHEN and CDR2 is SYDVKM. CDR3 length equals 17 residues. DNA of the CDR3: TGTGCCAGCAGTAGGGGGGGACCAAGCGGGAGAGATTACGAGCAGTACTTC. This sequence encodes CASSRGGPSGRDYEQYF.

The chain recombines TRBV28 with TRBJ2-7; 7 bases map to TRBD1. CDR1 is MDHEN, CDR2 SYDVKM, per germline. CDR3 length equals 14 residues. The ends lost 7 bases at V and 2 bases at J; junction bases unmatched: 8. The CDR3 is CASINRGIPYEQYF. The CDR3 DNA reads as TGTGCCAGCATCAACAGGGGTATTCCCTACGAGCAGTACTTC.

The gene calls are TRBV5-1 and TRBJ2-7; D is unclear. The V gene's germline CDR1 is SGHRS and CDR2 YFSETQ. The CDR3 runs 13 residues. V was cut by 0 bases and J by 4 bases, with 8 bases left in between. As DNA, the CDR3 is TGCGCCAGCAGCTTGGAGCCGAATTACGAGCAGTACTTC. It yields the protein CASSLEPNYEQYF.

The chain carries TRBV11-1 and TRBJ2-7, with D possibly matching TRBD1 (6 bases). The V gene lost 8 bases and the J gene lost 5 bases, with 16 bases spanning the gap. The CDR3 totals 13 residues. The germline gives CDR1 SGHAT, CDR2 FQDESV (reference sequence). The CDR3: CASPAGEIDEQYF. The CDR3 nucleotides are TGTGCCAGCCCGGCAGGGGAAATTGACGAGCAGTACTTC.

The chain carries TRBV18 and TRBJ2-7; TRBD2 agrees at 9 bases. Trimming cost V 0 bases and J 1 base; bases outside gene matches: 4. This CDR3 comprises 16 residues. Germline CDR1 reads KGHSH; CDR2 reads LQKENI. The CDR3 sequence: CASSPPWLAGSYEQYF. DNA for the CDR3: TGTGCCAGCTCACCACCGTGGCTAGCGGGATCCTACGAGCAGTACTTC.

The genes are TRBV28 and TRBJ1-6; D is uncertain. The CDR3 sequence is 15 residues long. The V and J ends lost 5 bases and 6 bases respectively, with 14 bases between them. Germline values: CDR1 MDHEN, CDR2 SYDVKM. The CDR3 protein is CASSLPAVANSPLHF. CDR3 nucleotides: TGTGCCAGCAGTCTCCCAGCAGTAGCTAATTCACCCCTCCACTTT.

The gene calls are TRBV10-3 and TRBJ1-2; a possible D gene is TRBD1 (6 bases). The CDR3 totals 16 residues. V lost 2 bases, J lost 4 bases, and 17 bases lay in between. Looked up from germline, CDR1 is ENHRY and CDR2 is SYGVKD. DNA for the CDR3: TGTGCCATCAGTGAGGAGCGGGGGCGACTAATCTATGGCTACACCTTC. It codes for CAISEERGRLIYGYTF.